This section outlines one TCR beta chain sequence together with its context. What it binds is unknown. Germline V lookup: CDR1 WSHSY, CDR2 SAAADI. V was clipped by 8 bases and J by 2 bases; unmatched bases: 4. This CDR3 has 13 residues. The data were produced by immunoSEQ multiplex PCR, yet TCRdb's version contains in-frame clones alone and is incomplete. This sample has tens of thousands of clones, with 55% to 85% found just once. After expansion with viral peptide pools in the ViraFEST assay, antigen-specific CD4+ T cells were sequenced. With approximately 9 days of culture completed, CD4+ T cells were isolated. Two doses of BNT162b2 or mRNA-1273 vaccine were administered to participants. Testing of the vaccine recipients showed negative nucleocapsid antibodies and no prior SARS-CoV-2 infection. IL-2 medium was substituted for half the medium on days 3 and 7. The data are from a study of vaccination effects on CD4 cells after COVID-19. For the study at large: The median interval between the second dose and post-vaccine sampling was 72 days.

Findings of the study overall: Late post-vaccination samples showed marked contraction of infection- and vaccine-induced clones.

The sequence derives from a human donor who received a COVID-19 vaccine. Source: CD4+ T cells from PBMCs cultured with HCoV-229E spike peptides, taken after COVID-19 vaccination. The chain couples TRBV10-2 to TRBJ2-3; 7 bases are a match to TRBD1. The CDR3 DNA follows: TGCGCCAGCCTCGGACAGGACACAGATACGCAGTATTTT. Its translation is CASLGQDTDTQYF.